This T cell receptor (beta chain) came from a study of response to subunit inactivated influenza vaccine. Study-level findings and limits: Authors suggested few new T cells are recruited by each seasonal influenza vaccination.

Points on this clonotype: The antigen is unknown.

TCRdb analysed the RT-PCR reads with MiXCR anew, one entry per CDR3 protein. The table includes roughly 670,000 distinct CDR3 sequences, 14% detected once. Per the germline V gene, CDR1 is MNHEY and CDR2 is SVGAGI. The V end lost 4 bases, the J end lost 1 base, and 13 bases lay between the germline ends. CDR3 length equals 15 residues. The TCR was taken from a man aged 50-60 years who received an inactivated influenza vaccine. This specimen consisted of PBMCs from blood, obtained around two weeks before vaccination. The chain links TRBV6-5 to TRBJ2-5, with D maybe TRBD2 (6 bases). The CDR3 protein is CASSWGGATQETQYF. In DNA, the CDR3 is TGTGCCAGCAGTTGGGGCGGGGCTACCCAAGAGACCCAGTACTTC.